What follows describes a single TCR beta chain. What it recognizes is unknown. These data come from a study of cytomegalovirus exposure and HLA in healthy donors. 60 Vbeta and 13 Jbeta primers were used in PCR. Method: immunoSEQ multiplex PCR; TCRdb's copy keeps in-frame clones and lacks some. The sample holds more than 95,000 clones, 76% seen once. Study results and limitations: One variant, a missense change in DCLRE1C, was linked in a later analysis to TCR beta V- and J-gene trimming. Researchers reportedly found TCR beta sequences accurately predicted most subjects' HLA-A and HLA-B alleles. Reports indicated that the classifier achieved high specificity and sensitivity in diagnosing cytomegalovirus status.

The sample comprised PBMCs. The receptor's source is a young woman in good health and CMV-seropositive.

DNA for the CDR3: TGTGCCAGCAGCCCGTTCCCCGCGGACACTGAAGCTTTCTTT. This gives the protein CASSPFPADTEAFF. The genes are TRBV6-5 and TRBJ1-1, with D unclear. V lost 6 bases, J lost 3 bases, and 14 bases lay in between. The CDR3 totals 14 residues. The germline V gene has CDR1 MNHEY and CDR2 SVGAGI.